Listed here are 21 T cell receptor beta chains from one sample, sequenced in a study of control samples from healthy donors and cancer patients. Clones were read by immunoSEQ multiplex PCR, and TCRdb kept only the in-frame ones, dropping some. The profile shows tens of thousands of clones, roughly nine tenths of them singletons. The sequencing input was blood. Receptors were obtained from a woman aged 45-60 years in good health.

This chain joins TRBV5-1 and TRBJ2-1, with TRBD1 identical over 7 bases. This CDR3 has 18 residues. With 7 bases clipped from V and 0 bases from J, the junction kept 16 bases outside the gene matches. CDR1 SGHRS and CDR2 YFSETQ come from the germline V gene. The CDR3 region is CASQNHDRALSSYNEQFF. The CDR3 nucleotides are TGCGCCAGCCAAAATCATGACAGGGCCCTAAGCTCCTACAATGAGCAGTTCTTC.

The V gene is TRBV30, the J gene TRBJ2-2; D may be TRBD1 (6 bases). The V end lost 2 bases, the J end lost 5 bases, and 9 bases lay between the germline ends. The CDR3 length is 13 residues. CDR1 is GTSNPN, CDR2 SVGIG, per germline (reference sequence). DNA for the CDR3: TGTGCCTGGAGTAAAGGGGGAACCGGGGAGCTGTTTTTT. It specifies CAWSKGGTGELFF.

The V call is TRBV29-1, the J call TRBJ2-5; D remains ambiguous. V lost 3 bases to trimming and J lost 4 bases, with 9 bases between them. Germline CDR1 is SQVTM and CDR2 is ANQGSEA. This CDR3 region has 12 residues. The chain's CDR3 is CSVDLSGETQYF. The DNA of the CDR3 is TGCAGCGTTGATTTGTCAGGAGAGACCCAGTACTTC.

The rearrangement uses TRBV7-2 and TRBJ1-2, with a possible D match to TRBD1 (6 bases). The CDR3 totals 15 residues. Trimming left V 0 bases short and J 1 base short, with 9 bases between. CDR1 is SGHTA and CDR2 is FQGNSA in the germline V gene. The chain's CDR3 is CASSLARGVNYGYTF. CDR3 sequence (DNA): TGTGCCAGCAGCTTAGCAAGGGGGGTTAACTATGGCTACACCTTC.

The chain joins TRBV23-1 to TRBJ1-4; D perhaps matches TRBD1 (5 bases). TRBV23-1 is classed as an ORF, of uncertain function. V lost 0 bases, J lost 2 bases, and 16 bases lay in between. The CDR3 runs to 18 residues. The CDR3 nucleotides are TGCGCCAGCAGTCAATCCGGGGCAGGGTGGGGCACTAATGAAAAACTGTTTTTT. This encodes CASSQSGAGWGTNEKLFF.

DNA for the CDR3: TGTGCCAGCAGCTCGACAGCAGGGGGCAGGAGCTACAATGAGCAGTTCTTC. Its protein is CASSSTAGGRSYNEQFF. The gene calls are TRBV13 and TRBJ2-1, with TRBD1 identical over 8 bases. The germline CDR1 and CDR2 sequences are PRHDT and FYEKMQ (reference sequence). The CDR3 spans 17 residues. The trim removed 4 bases at V and 3 bases at J, leaving 11 bases unmatched.

The chain carries TRBV28 and TRBJ2-5; 9 positions match TRBD1. From germline, CDR1 is MDHEN and CDR2 SYDVKM. V shed 5 bases, J shed 5 bases, and the junction held 6 bases outside the gene matches. The CDR3 is 14 amino acids. As DNA, the CDR3 is TGTGCCAGCAGTACAGGGGGCGCCGGGGAGACCCAGTACTTC. It yields the protein CASSTGGAGETQYF.

The chain carries TRBV10-1 and TRBJ2-7; 7 bases are shared with TRBD2. V dropped 3 bases and J dropped 12; count of bases not matched to a gene: 38. The CDR3 length is 22 residues. Germline CDR1 is WNHNN and CDR2 is SYGVQD (reference sequence). In DNA form, the CDR3 reads TGCGCCAGCAGTGAAGTGGTTGGCCAGACCCACCACAGCGGGATATTAAAAGGCCGGTCGTACTTC. Translated, it gives CASSEVVGQTHHSGILKGRSYF.

The J gene is TRBJ2-5, the V gene TRBV7-6, with a possible D match to TRBD2 (6 bases). The CDR3 totals 16 residues. CDR1 and CDR2 (germline): SGHVS, FNYEAQ. V lost 6 bases, J lost 1 base, and 18 bases lay in between. The CDR3 loop reads CASRKVGGNVQETQYF. The CDR3 DNA reads TGTGCCAGCAGAAAAGTCGGGGGTAATGTCCAAGAGACCCAGTACTTC.

The chain links TRBV25-1 to TRBJ2-2; D not resolved. The CDR3 is 15 residues long. Germline CDR1 reads MGHDK; CDR2 reads SYGVNS. V dropped 3 bases and J dropped 3 bases, with 11 bases sitting between them. CDR3 in amino acids: CASSDMTSDTGELFF. The CDR3 nucleotides are TGTGCCAGCAGTGATATGACCTCAGACACCGGGGAGCTGTTTTTT.

The rearrangement links TRBV18 to TRBJ2-3; D call uncertain. CDR1 is KGHSH and CDR2 is LQKENI in the germline V gene. The CDR3 is made up of 15 amino acids. V lost 2 bases, J lost 0 bases, and 9 bases lay in between. CDR3 coding DNA: TGTGCCAGCTCACCAATTATCCCTAGCACAGATACGCAGTATTTT. It codes for CASSPIIPSTDTQYF.

The chain uses TRBV7-9 and TRBJ2-3, with a tentative D call TRBD1 (5 bases). The V gene's germline CDR1 is SEHNR and CDR2 FQNEAQ (reference sequence). The CDR3 has 13 amino acids. The CDR3 bases are TGTGCGTACGACCAGGGTAATACAGATACGCAGTATTTT. It is translated as CAYDQGNTDTQYF.

The chain carries TRBV7-8 and TRBJ2-7; TRBD2 matches at 8 bases. The junction had 10 bases not matched to a gene; V was cut back by 1 base and J by 5 bases. Per germline, CDR1 SGHVS and CDR2 FQNEAQ. This CDR3 is built from 16 residues. The CDR3 here is CASSLGLLAATHEQYF. The CDR3 DNA follows: TGTGCCAGCAGCTTAGGCCTACTAGCGGCGACCCACGAGCAGTACTTC.

The count of this clone is one. V is TRBV19 and J is TRBJ1-1, with D unclear. Germline-derived CDR1 and CDR2 are LNHDA and SQIVND (reference sequence). The V end lost 6 bases, the J end lost 4 bases, and 12 bases lay between the germline ends. The CDR3 runs to 13 residues. CDR3 sequence reads: CASSQRGVTEAFF. CDR3 nucleotide sequence: TGTGCCAGTAGCCAACGGGGAGTCACTGAAGCTTTCTTT.

The chain recombines TRBV7-8 with TRBJ2-2; possibly TRBD1 for D (6 bases). From germline, CDR1 is SGHVS and CDR2 FQNEAQ. V was clipped by 5 bases and J by 2 bases, with 12 bases between them. This CDR3 contains 15 residues. The CDR3 loop is CASSALGTNTGELFF. The CDR3 DNA is TGTGCCAGCAGCGCCCTCGGGACAAACACCGGGGAGCTGTTTTTT.

V and J are TRBV28 and TRBJ1-2, with 8 positions matching TRBD1. V lost 4 bases to trimming and J lost 8 bases; unmatched junction nucleotides: 9. CDR1 MDHEN and CDR2 SYDVKM come from the germline V gene. The CDR3 is 14 amino acids. CDR3: CASSSGGAAWGYTF. CDR3 DNA sequence: TGTGCCAGCAGTTCAGGGGGCGCAGCCTGGGGCTACACCTTC.

This rearrangement joins TRBV5-1 to TRBJ2-5; TRBD1 aligns across 8 bases. Germline V gives CDR1 SGHRS, CDR2 YFSETQ. V shed 8 bases, J shed 2 bases, and the junction held 8 bases outside the gene matches. The CDR3 is 14 residues long. In nucleotides, the CDR3 is TGCGCCAGTTCGACAGGGGCCGGACAAGAGACCCAGTACTTC. It specifies CASSTGAGQETQYF.

A few counts support this clone. A junction boundary mismatches the germline segment, possibly from a read error. This chain links TRBV6-1 with TRBJ2-7, with TRBD1 identical over 8 bases. The CDR3 sequence is 11 residues long. Germline assignment: CDR1 MNHNS and CDR2 SASEGT. CDR3 amino acids: CASSEPGQGHF. The DNA of the CDR3 is TGTGCCAGCAGTGAACCAGGACAGGGTCACTTC.

The gene calls are TRBV24-1 and TRBJ2-3; 15 nucleotides match TRBD2. The germline V gene has CDR1 KGHDR and CDR2 SFDVKD. After removal of 9 bases from V and 4 bases from J, the junction contained 4 bases not matched to a gene. The CDR3 has 15 residues. CDR3 coding DNA: TGTGCCACCGCGGGACTAGCGGGAGGTCCAGATACGCAGTATTTT. Protein sequence: CATAGLAGGPDTQYF.

This clone was recorded only once. The genes are TRBV2 and TRBJ2-1; TRBD2 aligns across 9 bases. Germline V gene sequence: CDR1 SNHLY, CDR2 FYNNEI. Trimming at V came to 8 bases and at J to 6 bases, leaving 8 bases not matched to a gene. CDR3 length: 14 residues. CDR3 sequence reads: CASLSGSLGNEQFF. The CDR3 nucleotides read TGTGCCAGCCTTAGCGGGAGCCTGGGCAATGAGCAGTTCTTC.

V gene TRBV2 combines with J gene TRBJ1-5; D is possibly TRBD1 (5 bases). This CDR3 region has 13 residues. V shed 5 bases and J shed 7 bases, with 12 bases lying between them. The V gene's germline CDR1 is SNHLY and CDR2 FYNNEI. As DNA, the CDR3 is TGTGCCAGCAGTTCGGCAGGGAACCAGCCCCAGCATTTT. Protein product: CASSSAGNQPQHF.